The 20 T cell receptor beta chains reported below all come from one sample, sequenced in a study of beta chain features in type 1 diabetes. What was sequenced were expressed TCRB transcripts, since all of the isolated RNA had been reverse transcribed. Clones were read by immunoSEQ multiplex PCR, and TCRdb kept only the in-frame ones, dropping some. The repertoire holds about 340,000 clones, with approximately 13% as singletons. Study observations and caveats: Type 1 diabetes patients had moderately but significantly shorter TCRB CDR3s in all four CD4+ subsets.

Their antigens remain unidentified. The sample consisted of naive CD4+ T cells from blood. The receptors come from a young woman with type 1 diabetes.

This clone was seen more than once but under ten times. This chain uses TRBV29-1 with TRBJ1-1; D ambiguous. V lost 0 bases to trimming and J lost 11 bases, with 16 bases between them. CDR1 SQVTM and CDR2 ANQGSEA come from the germline V gene. This CDR3 has 13 amino acids. CDR3 region: CSVEDPRNRRAFF. The CDR3 nucleotides read TGCAGCGTTGAAGATCCGCGGAATCGTAGGGCTTTCTTT.

The CDR3 DNA is TGTGCCAGCAGTGTCAGTGGCTCCTACAATGAGCAGTTCTTC. It is translated as CASSVSGSYNEQFF. The rearrangement uses TRBV2 and TRBJ2-1, with D uncertain. Per germline, CDR1 SNHLY and CDR2 FYNNEI. CDR3 length: 14 amino acids. V was trimmed by 4 bases and J by 0 bases, leaving 7 bases between them.

This clone was counted only a few times. This chain uses TRBV9 with TRBJ2-1; 12 nucleotides line up with TRBD2. CDR1 and CDR2 (germline): SGDLS, YYNGEE. There are 19 residues in the CDR3. J was trimmed by 0 bases and V by 4 bases; bases with no gene match: 11. The CDR3 DNA reads TGTGCCAGCAGCTTTTCGAGGACTAGCGGGACGTTCTCCTACAATGAGCAGTTCTTC. It is translated as CASSFSRTSGTFSYNEQFF.

The chain combines TRBV5-6 with TRBJ2-7; 7 positions match TRBD1. The CDR3 runs 14 residues. With 2 bases clipped from V and 3 bases from J, the junction kept 5 bases outside the gene matches. Germline V gene lookup returns CDR1 SGHDT and CDR2 YYEEEE. CDR3 amino acids: CASSLFGQVYEQYV. In nucleotides, the CDR3 is TGTGCCAGCAGCTTATTCGGACAGGTCTACGAGCAGTACGTC.

V and J are TRBV7-9 and TRBJ2-5, with 13 bases identical to TRBD2. Losses at the gene ends were 4 bases for V and 5 bases for J; bases not matched to a gene: 7. This CDR3 has 16 amino acids. In germline, CDR1 is SEHNR, CDR2 FQNEAQ (reference sequence). The CDR3 is CASSSRTSGSVETQYF. CDR3 nucleotides: TGTGCCAGCAGCTCCAGGACTAGCGGGAGCGTGGAGACCCAGTACTTC.

This rearrangement joins TRBV7-2 to TRBJ1-2, with 7 bases aligning to TRBD1. Unmatched junction bases numbered 3, after V lost 3 bases and J lost 5 bases. The CDR3 extends over 13 amino acids. Germline-derived CDR1 and CDR2 are SGHTA and FQGNSA. CDR3 sequence (DNA): TGTGCCAGCAGCTTTGACAGGGAATATGGCTACACCTTC. It translates to CASSFDREYGYTF. Full variable domain (remainder filled in from reference TRBV7-2 and TRBJ1-2): GAGVSQSPSNKVTEKGKDVELRCDPISGHTALYWYRQSLGQGLEFLIYFQGNSAPDKSGLPSDRFSAERTGGSVSTLTIQRTQQEDSAVYLCASSFDREYGYTFGSGTRLTVV.

A few counts support this clone. This sequence joins TRBV2 and TRBJ1-1; no definite D call. The CDR3 has 13 amino acids. The germline gives CDR1 SNHLY, CDR2 FYNNEI. The V gene lost 4 bases and the J gene lost 7 bases, with 13 bases spanning the gap. The CDR3 DNA follows: TGTGCCAGCAGTGGTGAGTGGTTTGTTGAAGCTTTCTTT. Protein: CASSGEWFVEAFF.

This clone came up a few times. This chain joins TRBV5-4 and TRBJ2-3; TRBD2 agrees at 8 bases. This CDR3 contains 15 residues. Germline CDR1 reads SGHNT; CDR2 reads YYREEE (reference sequence). V lost 1 base and J lost 2; bases outside the gene matches: 3. Here the CDR3 DNA reads TGTGCCAGCAGCTTGAAACTAGCGGACACAGATACGCAGTATTTT. Its translation: CASSLKLADTDTQYF.

Concerning this clone: The same CDR3 also results from other DNA sequences found in this sample. J is TRBJ2-3 and V is TRBV7-2; D call uncertain. With 5 bases removed from V and 3 bases from J, the gap between germline ends came to 3 bases. The CDR3 consists of 11 residues. Germline V gene data show CDR1 as SGHTA and CDR2 as FQGNSA. The CDR3 DNA follows: TGTGCCAGCAGCCCTACAGATACGCAGTATTTT. Its protein product is CASSPTDTQYF. Drawing the rest from reference TRBV7-2 and TRBJ2-3, the complete variable domain is GAGVSQSPSNKVTEKGKDVELRCDPISGHTALYWYRQSLGQGLEFLIYFQGNSAPDKSGLPSDRFSAERTGGSVSTLTIQRTQQEDSAVYLCASSPTDTQYFGPGTRLTVL.

In this sample, this clone turned up a few times. The V gene is TRBV21-1, the J gene TRBJ2-7; the listed D gene, TRBD1, was not tested against the DNA. TRBV21-1 is an annotated pseudogene. This CDR3 is 17 amino acids long. CDR3 sequence (DNA): TGTGCCAGCAGCAAAGTCCAGGGCGGCGTGGACGTCGACGAGCAGTACTTC. Translating gives CASSKVQGGVDVDEQYF.

The rearrangement uses TRBV5-1 and TRBJ2-5; D not resolved. V gave up 0 bases and J gave up 5 bases, with 17 bases separating them. Germline values: CDR1 SGHRS, CDR2 YFSETQ. The CDR3 length is 16 residues. CDR3 loop: CASSLGSQAYGETQYF. CDR3 in DNA: TGCGCCAGCAGCTTGGGGTCTCAGGCCTATGGGGAGACCCAGTACTTC.

The chain employs TRBV5-4 and TRBJ2-5, with D perhaps TRBD1 (5 bases). The CDR3 consists of 14 residues. V was cut by 4 bases and J by 2 bases, with 12 bases left in between. CDR1 SGHNT and CDR2 YYREEE come from the germline V gene (reference sequence). The CDR3 loop is CASSPTGLQETQYF. In DNA, the CDR3 is TGTGCCAGCAGCCCTACAGGCTTACAAGAGACCCAGTACTTC.

This clone was observed a few times. The genes are TRBV6-5 and TRBJ2-1; TRBD1 is a possible D gene (5 bases). Germline V gives CDR1 MNHEY, CDR2 SVGAGI. The CDR3 is 12 residues long. The ends were cut back, 6 bases at V and 4 bases at J, with 7 bases in the middle. The CDR3: CASRTVYNEQFF. CDR3 coding DNA: TGTGCCAGCAGGACAGTTTACAATGAGCAGTTCTTC.

This rearrangement joins TRBV2 to TRBJ2-1, with D tentatively TRBD1 (6 bases). The CDR3 is 13 residues long. CDR1 is SNHLY, CDR2 FYNNEI, per germline. V was clipped by 5 bases and J by 7 bases, with 12 bases between them. The CDR3 protein is CASSKQGGNEQFF. Written as DNA, the CDR3 is TGTGCCAGCAGTAAACAGGGTGGGAATGAGCAGTTCTTC.

A few counts support this clone. Other DNA sequences in this sample translate to the same CDR3. The chain carries TRBV6-5 and TRBJ1-5; perhaps TRBD1 as D (5 bases). With 6 bases removed from V and 3 bases from J, the gap between germline ends came to 12 bases. Germline lookup yields CDR1 MNHEY and CDR2 SVGAGI. CDR3 length: 14 residues. The CDR3 loop is CASRSGGSNQPQHF. The CDR3 bases are TGTGCCAGCAGATCCGGGGGATCCAATCAGCCCCAGCATTTT.

The V and J genes are TRBV30 and TRBJ2-7; no firm D call. Germline V gene lookup returns CDR1 GTSNPN and CDR2 SVGIG (reference sequence). Trimming stripped 1 base from V and 0 bases from J, with 13 bases between. The CDR3 loop spans 15 amino acids. The CDR3 DNA reads TGTGCCTGGAGTGGGCGGCAGCTAATCTCCTACGAGCAGTACTTC. Amino acid sequence: CAWSGRQLISYEQYF.

This clone came up a few times. The chain joins TRBV18 to TRBJ2-1; 9 positions agree with TRBD2. V gave up 2 bases and J gave up 8 bases; unmatched junction bases: 7. There are 15 residues in the CDR3. Germline V lookup: CDR1 KGHSH, CDR2 LQKENI. CDR3 bases: TGTGCCAGCTCACCAGGACTAGCGAATCTCGATGAGCAGTTCTTC. Translating it yields CASSPGLANLDEQFF.

This clone showed up just a few times. V is TRBV9 and J is TRBJ2-7; 11 bases align to TRBD2. V shed 0 bases, J shed 2 bases, and the junction held 1 base outside the gene matches. CDR3 length: 15 amino acids. Germline loops: CDR1 SGDLS, CDR2 YYNGEE. CDR3 nucleotide sequence: TGTGCCAGCAGCGTAGGACTAGCGGGACCCTACGAGCAGTACGTC. It translates to CASSVGLAGPYEQYV.

This clone was counted only a few times. CDR3 coding DNA: TGTGCCAGCAGCCAAGATCGCCTAGCGGTCTCCTACGAGCAGTACTTC. It specifies CASSQDRLAVSYEQYF. The rearrangement uses TRBV14 and TRBJ2-7; 7 bases are a match to TRBD2. Germline CDR1 is SGHDN and CDR2 is FVKESK. V lost 0 bases to trimming and J lost 0 bases; unmatched junction nucleotides: 5. This CDR3 has 16 amino acids.

A few counts support this clone. The rearrangement joins TRBV5-4 to TRBJ2-5, with TRBD1 matching over 8 bases. Germline V gives CDR1 SGHNT, CDR2 YYREEE (reference sequence). This CDR3 spans 14 amino acids. V lost 2 bases to trimming and J lost 5 bases; unmatched junction nucleotides: 5. The CDR3 sequence is CASSFGTGRETQYF. The CDR3 nucleotides read TGTGCCAGCAGCTTCGGGACAGGCAGGGAGACCCAGTACTTC.